This TCR beta chain was obtained from a study of CD8 T cells in Susac syndrome. On the study more broadly: Clinically active disease was present in six of the sequenced Susac syndrome patients. Eight of these patients were in remission. At the time their blood was drawn, patients with Susac syndrome were either therapy-naive, on corticosteroids (with some of them also receiving intravenous immunoglobulin), or on intravenous immunoglobulin alone.

The authors reverse transcribed 0.5 to 1 ug RNA with random hexamers. TCRdb re-called the immunoSEQ multiplex PCR reads through MiXCR, storing one row per CDR3 protein. The sample has 84,000 or so distinct CDR3 sequences, approximately 96% seen once. The TEMRA cells underwent FACS enrichment, while the CD8+ and CD4+ T cells underwent negative isolation. Input material: CD8+ T cells from PBMCs. This TCR derives from a human donor with Susac syndrome.

Here the CDR3 reads CASSPGQELFF. For the CDR3, the DNA is TGTGCCAGTAGTCCGGGCCAAGAGCTGTTTTTT. V is TRBV19 and J is TRBJ2-2; D call uncertain. Trimming stripped 5 bases from V and 11 bases from J, with 9 bases between. This CDR3 is 11 amino acids long. Germline-derived CDR1 and CDR2 are LNHDA and SQIVND (reference sequence).